This T cell receptor (beta chain) was observed in a study of CD8 T cells in ankylosing spondylitis. General study results and limits: Significant enrichment of disease-linked clones was reported in matched ankylosing spondylitis synovial fluid.

Comments on this clonotype: Its antigen is unknown.

TCRdb analysed the 5' RACE reads with MiXCR anew, one entry per CDR3 protein. In the table there are 250,000 or so distinct CDR3 sequences, about 20% of which are singletons. Germline V gives CDR1 SGDLS, CDR2 YYNGEE. The CDR3 is 17 residues long. With 0 bases clipped from V and 5 bases from J, the junction kept 7 bases outside the gene matches. Sequencing was performed on blood, either unsorted or a sorted T cell fraction (not recorded which). This TCR came from a male donor with ankylosing spondylitis or in good health (not recorded which). The rearrangement links TRBV9 to TRBJ2-1; 11 bases agree with TRBD2. CDR3 region: CASSVGTGTSGDNEQFF. The CDR3 DNA is TGTGCCAGCAGCGTAGGAACGGGGACTAGCGGAGACAATGAGCAGTTCTTC.